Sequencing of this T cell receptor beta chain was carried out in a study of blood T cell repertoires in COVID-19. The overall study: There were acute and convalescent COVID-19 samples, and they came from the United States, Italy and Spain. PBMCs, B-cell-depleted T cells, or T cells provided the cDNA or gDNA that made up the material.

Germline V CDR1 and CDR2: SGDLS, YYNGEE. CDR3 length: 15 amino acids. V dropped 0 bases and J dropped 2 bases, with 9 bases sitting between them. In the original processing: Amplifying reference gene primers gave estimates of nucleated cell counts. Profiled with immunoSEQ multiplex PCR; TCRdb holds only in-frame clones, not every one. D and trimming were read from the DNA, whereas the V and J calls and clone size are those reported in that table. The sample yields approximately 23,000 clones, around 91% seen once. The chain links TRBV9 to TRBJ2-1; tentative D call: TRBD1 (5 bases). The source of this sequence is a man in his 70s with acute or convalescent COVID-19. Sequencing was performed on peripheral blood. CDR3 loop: CASSVVTGAYNEQFF. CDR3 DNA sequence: TGTGCCAGCAGCGTAGTCACAGGAGCCTACAATGAGCAGTTCTTC.